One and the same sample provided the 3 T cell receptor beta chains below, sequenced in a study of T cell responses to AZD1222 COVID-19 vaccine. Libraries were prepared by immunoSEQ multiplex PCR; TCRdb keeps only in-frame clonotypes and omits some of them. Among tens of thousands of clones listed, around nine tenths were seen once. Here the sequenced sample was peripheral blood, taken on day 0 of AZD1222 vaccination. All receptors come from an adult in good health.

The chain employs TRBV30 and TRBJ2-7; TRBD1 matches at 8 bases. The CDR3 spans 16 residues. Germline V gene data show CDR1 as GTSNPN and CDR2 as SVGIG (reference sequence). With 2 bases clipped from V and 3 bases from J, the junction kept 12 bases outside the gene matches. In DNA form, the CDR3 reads TGTGCCTGGAGTACCCGGACAGGGCCGGCCTACTACGAGCAGTACTTC. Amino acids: CAWSTRTGPAYYEQYF.

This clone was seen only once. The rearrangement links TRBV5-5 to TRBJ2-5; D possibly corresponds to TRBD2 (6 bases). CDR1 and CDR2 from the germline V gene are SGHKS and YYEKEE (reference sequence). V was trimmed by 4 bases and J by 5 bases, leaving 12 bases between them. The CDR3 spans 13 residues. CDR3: CASSTTRGETQYF. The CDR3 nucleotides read TGTGCCAGCAGCACGACTAGAGGCGAGACCCAGTACTTC. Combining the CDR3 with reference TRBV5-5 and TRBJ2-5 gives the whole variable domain DAGVTQSPTHLIKTRGQQVTLRCSPISGHKSVSWYQQVLGQGPQFIFQYYEKEERGRGNFPDRFSARQFPNYSSELNVNALLLGDSALYLCASSTTRGETQYFGPGTRLLVL.

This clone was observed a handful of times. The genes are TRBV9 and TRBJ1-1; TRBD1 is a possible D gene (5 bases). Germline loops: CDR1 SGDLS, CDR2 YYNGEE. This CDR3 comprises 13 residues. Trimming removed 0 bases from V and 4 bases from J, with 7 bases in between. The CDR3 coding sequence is TGTGCCAGCAGCGTAGACGGGGCCACTGAAGCTTTCTTT. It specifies CASSVDGATEAFF.